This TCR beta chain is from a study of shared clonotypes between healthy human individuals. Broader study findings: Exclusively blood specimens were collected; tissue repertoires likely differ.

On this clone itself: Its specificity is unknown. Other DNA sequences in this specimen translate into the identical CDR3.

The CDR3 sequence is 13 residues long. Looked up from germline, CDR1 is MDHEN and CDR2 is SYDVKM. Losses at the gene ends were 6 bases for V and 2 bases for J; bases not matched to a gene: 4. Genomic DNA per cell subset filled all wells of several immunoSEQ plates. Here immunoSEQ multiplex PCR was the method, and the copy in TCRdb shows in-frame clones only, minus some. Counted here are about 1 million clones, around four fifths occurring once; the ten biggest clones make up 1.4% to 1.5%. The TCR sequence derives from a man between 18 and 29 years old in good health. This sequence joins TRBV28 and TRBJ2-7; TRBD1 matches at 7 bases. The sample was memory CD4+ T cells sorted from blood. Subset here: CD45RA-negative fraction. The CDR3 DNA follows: TGTGCCAGCAGCCCGGACAGGACCTACGAGCAGTACTTC. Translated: CASSPDRTYEQYF.